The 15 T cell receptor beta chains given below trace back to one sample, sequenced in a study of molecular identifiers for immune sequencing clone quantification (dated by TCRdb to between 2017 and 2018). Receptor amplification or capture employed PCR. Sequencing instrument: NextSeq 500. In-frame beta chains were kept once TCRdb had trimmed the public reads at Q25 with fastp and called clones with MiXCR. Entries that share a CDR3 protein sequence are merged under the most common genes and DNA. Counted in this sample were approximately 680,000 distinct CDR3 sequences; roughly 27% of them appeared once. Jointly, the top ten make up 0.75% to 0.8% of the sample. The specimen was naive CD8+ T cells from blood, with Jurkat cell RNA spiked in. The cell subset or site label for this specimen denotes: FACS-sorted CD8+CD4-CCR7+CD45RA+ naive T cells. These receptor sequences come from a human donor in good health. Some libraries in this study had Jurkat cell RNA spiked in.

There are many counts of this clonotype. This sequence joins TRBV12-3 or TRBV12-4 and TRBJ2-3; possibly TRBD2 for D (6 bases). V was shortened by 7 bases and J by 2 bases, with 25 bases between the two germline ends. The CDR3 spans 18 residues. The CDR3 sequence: CASTPGLPRLEHTDTQYF. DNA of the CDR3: TGTGCCAGCACCCCGGGACTTCCCCGCCTAGAGCACACAGATACGCAGTATTTT.

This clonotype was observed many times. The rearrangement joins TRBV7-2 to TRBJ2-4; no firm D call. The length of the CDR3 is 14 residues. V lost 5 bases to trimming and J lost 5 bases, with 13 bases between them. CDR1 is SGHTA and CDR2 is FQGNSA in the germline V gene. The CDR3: CASSTQGYENIQYF. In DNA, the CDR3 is TGTGCCAGCAGCACACAAGGTTATGAAAACATTCAGTACTTC.

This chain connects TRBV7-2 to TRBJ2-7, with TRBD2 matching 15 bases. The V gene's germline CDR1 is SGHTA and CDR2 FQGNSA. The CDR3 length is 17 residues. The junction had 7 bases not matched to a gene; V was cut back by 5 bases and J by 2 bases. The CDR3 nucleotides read TGTGCCAGCAGCCTAGGACTAGCGGGAGGGCCAGCCTACGAGCAGTACTTC. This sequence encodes CASSLGLAGGPAYEQYF.

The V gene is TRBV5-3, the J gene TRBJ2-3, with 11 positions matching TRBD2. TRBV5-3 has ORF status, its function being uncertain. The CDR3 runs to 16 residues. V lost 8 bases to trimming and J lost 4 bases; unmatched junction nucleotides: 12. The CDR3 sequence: CASSLLTSGSSDTQYF. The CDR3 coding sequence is TGTGCCAGCAGTCTTCTCACTAGCGGGAGTTCAGATACGCAGTATTTT.

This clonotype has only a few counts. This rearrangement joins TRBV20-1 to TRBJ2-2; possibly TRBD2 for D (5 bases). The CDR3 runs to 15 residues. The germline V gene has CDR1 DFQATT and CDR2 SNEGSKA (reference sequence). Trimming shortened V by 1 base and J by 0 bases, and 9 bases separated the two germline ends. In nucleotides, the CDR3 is TGCAGTGCTAGAGGCCGGACTGCGAACACCGGGGAGCTGTTTTTT. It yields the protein CSARGRTANTGELFF.

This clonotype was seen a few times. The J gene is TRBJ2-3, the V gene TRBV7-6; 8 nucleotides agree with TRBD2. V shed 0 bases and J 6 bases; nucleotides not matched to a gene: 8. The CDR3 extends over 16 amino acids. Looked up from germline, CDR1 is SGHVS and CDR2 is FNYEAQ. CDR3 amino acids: CASSLAVAGGRDTQYF. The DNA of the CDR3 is TGTGCCAGCAGCTTAGCTGTGGCGGGAGGCCGGGATACGCAGTATTTT.

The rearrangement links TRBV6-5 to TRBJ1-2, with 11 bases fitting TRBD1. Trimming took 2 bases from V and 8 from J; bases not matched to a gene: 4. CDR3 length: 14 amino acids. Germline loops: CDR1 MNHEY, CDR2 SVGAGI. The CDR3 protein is CASSYIGTGGGYTF. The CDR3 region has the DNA TGTGCCAGCAGTTACATCGGGACAGGGGGAGGCTACACCTTC.

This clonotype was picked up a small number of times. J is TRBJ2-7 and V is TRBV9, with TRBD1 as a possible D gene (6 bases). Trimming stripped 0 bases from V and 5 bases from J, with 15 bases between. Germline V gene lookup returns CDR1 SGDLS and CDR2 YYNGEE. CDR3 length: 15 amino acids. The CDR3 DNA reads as TGTGCCAGCAGCGTAGATGAGGGGGAATTGGACGAGCAGTACTTC. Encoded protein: CASSVDEGELDEQYF.

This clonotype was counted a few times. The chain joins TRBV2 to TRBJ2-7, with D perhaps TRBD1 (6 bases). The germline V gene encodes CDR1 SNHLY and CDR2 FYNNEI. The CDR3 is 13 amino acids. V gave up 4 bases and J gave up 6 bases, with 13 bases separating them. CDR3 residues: CASSAPAGVEQYF. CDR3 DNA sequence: TGTGCCAGCAGTGCCCCGGCAGGGGTCGAGCAGTACTTC.

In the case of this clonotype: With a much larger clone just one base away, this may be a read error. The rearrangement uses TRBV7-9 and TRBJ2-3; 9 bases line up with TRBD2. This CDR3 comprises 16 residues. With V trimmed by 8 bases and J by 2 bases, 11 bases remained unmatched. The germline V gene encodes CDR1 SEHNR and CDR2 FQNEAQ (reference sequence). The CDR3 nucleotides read TGTGCCAGCCCCTTGGGGGCTAGCGGGGACACAGATACGCAGTATTTT. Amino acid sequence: CASPLGASGDTDTQYF.

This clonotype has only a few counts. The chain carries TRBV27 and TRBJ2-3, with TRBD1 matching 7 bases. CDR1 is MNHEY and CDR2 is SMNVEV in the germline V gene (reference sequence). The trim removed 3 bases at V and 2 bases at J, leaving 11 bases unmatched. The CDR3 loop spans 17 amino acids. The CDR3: CASSFLLGTEPTDTQYF. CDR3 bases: TGTGCCAGCAGTTTCCTACTCGGGACAGAACCCACAGATACGCAGTATTTT.

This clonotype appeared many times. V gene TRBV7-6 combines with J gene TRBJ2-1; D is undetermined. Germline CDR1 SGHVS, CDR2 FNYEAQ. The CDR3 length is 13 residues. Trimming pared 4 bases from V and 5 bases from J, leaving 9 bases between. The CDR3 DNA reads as TGTGCCAGCAGCTCCGACGTCAACAATGAGCAGTTCTTC. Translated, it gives CASSSDVNNEQFF.

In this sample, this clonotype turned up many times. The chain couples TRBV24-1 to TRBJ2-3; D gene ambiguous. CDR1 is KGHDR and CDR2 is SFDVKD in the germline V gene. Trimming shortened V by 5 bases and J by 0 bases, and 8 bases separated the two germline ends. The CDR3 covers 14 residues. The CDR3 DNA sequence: TGTGCCACCAGTGGAGGACGGAGCACAGATACGCAGTATTTT. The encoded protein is CATSGGRSTDTQYF.

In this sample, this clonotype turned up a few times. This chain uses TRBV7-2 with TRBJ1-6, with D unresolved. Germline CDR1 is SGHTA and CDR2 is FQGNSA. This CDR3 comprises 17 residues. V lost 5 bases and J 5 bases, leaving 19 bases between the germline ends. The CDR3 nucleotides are TGTGCCAGCAGCATCAGACCGCCAAGAGTGGATAATTCACCCCTCCACTTT. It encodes CASSIRPPRVDNSPLHF.

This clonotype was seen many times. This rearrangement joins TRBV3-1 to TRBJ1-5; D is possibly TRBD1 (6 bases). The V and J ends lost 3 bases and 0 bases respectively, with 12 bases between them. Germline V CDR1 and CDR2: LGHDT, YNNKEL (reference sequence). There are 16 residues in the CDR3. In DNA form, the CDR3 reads TGTGCCAGCAGCCAGTACAGGGTTCCTAGCAATCAGCCCCAGCATTTT. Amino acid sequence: CASSQYRVPSNQPQHF.